Listed below are T cell receptor gamma chains from one sample, sequenced in a study of human gamma delta and Vdelta1 T cells. TCRdb made new clone calls on the PCR reads using CATT. This sample has 7,000 to 10,000 gamma-chain clones, with 40% to 50% found just once. Antigens for these TCRs are unknown. The sample was Vdelta1 gamma-delta T cells from blood grown in culture (DOT cells). These TCRs come from a human donor in good health. The conserved cysteine and the conserved F or W are not part of the CDR3 here. Each record gives: J gene, V gene, CDR3 protein.

j_call: TRGJ1/TRGJ2
v_call: TRGV2
cdr3_aa: ATWDGLPLGYYKKL

j_call: TRGJ1/TRGJ2
v_call: TRGV5
cdr3_aa: ATWDRPRGKMDKKL

j_call: TRGJP1
v_call: TRGV8
cdr3_aa: ATWDTVTTVWFKI

j_call: TRGJP2
v_call: TRGV8
cdr3_aa: ATWDFRWIKT

j_call: TRGJ1/TRGJ2
v_call: TRGV3
cdr3_aa: ATWDIDKKL

j_call: TRGJ1/TRGJ2
v_call: TRGV9
cdr3_aa: ALWEVRNDCKKL

j_call: TRGJ1/TRGJ2
v_call: TRGV4
cdr3_aa: ATWDGPYYKKL

j_call: TRGJ1/TRGJ2
v_call: TRGV3
cdr3_aa: ATWDLRAYYKKL

j_call: TRGJP2
v_call: TRGV10
cdr3_aa: AAWDNRSDWIKT

j_call: TRGJP1
v_call: TRGV9
cdr3_aa: ALWEGYTTGWFKI

j_call: TRGJ1/TRGJ2
v_call: TRGV2
cdr3_aa: ATWDAFKKL

j_call: TRGJP2
v_call: TRGV3
cdr3_aa: ATWDRLDWIKT

j_call: TRGJ1/TRGJ2
v_call: TRGV2
cdr3_aa: ATWDGRSYYKKL

j_call: TRGJ1/TRGJ2
v_call: TRGV8
cdr3_aa: ATWDFTYKKL

j_call: TRGJP1
v_call: TRGV10
cdr3_aa: AAWDFRGTGWFKI

j_call: TRGJP1
v_call: TRGV10
cdr3_aa: AAWAYTTGWFKI

j_call: TRGJ1/TRGJ2
v_call: TRGV3
cdr3_aa: ATWDRQEDYKKL

j_call: TRGJP2
v_call: TRGV8
cdr3_aa: ATWGMLIPTIVSDWIKT

j_call: TRGJP2
v_call: TRGV2
cdr3_aa: ATWDGLGAGDWIKT

j_call: TRGJ1/TRGJ2
v_call: TRGV5
cdr3_aa: ATCPNYYKKL

j_call: TRGJP2
v_call: TRGV4
cdr3_aa: ATWASSDWIKT

j_call: TRGJ1/TRGJ2
v_call: TRGV3
cdr3_aa: ATWDLGYYKKL

j_call: TRGJ1/TRGJ2
v_call: TRGV9
cdr3_aa: ALWEPLNYYKKL

j_call: TRGJP2
v_call: TRGV2
cdr3_aa: ATWDGYSSDWIKT

j_call: TRGJ1/TRGJ2
v_call: TRGV5
cdr3_aa: ATWDRPNKYYKKL

j_call: TRGJ1/TRGJ2
v_call: TRGV5P
cdr3_aa: ATWKGNYKKL

j_call: TRGJ1/TRGJ2
v_call: TRGV9
cdr3_aa: ALWEAPYYKKL

j_call: TRGJ1/TRGJ2
v_call: TRGV4
cdr3_aa: ATRDGLEKL

j_call: TRGJ1/TRGJ2
v_call: TRGV2
cdr3_aa: ATLNYYKKL

j_call: TRGJ1/TRGJ2
v_call: TRGV2
cdr3_aa: ATWDEHYYKKL

j_call: TRGJ1/TRGJ2
v_call: TRGV4
cdr3_aa: ATWATNYYKKL

j_call: TRGJP2
v_call: TRGV2
cdr3_aa: ATWDGQLRVKT

j_call: TRGJP2
v_call: TRGV8
cdr3_aa: ATWDRLRIKT

j_call: TRGJP2
v_call: TRGV4
cdr3_aa: ATWDGHSDWIKT

j_call: TRGJ1/TRGJ2
v_call: TRGV5
cdr3_aa: ATWDRPPHYYKKL

j_call: TRGJ1/TRGJ2
v_call: TRGV9
cdr3_aa: ALWEVEKHYKKL